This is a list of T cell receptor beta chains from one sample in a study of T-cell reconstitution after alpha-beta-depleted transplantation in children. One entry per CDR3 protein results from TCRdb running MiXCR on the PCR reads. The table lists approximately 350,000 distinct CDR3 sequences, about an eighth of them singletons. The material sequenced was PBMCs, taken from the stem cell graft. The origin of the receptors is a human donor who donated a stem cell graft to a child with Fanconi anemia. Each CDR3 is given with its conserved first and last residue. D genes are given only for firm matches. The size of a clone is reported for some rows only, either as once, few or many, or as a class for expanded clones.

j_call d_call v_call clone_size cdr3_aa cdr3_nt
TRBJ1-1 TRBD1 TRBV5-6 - CASSLTTGVAFF TGTGCCAGCAGCTTAACTACAGGGGTGGCTTTCTTT
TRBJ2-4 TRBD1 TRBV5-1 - CASALGTAIKNIQYF TGCGCCAGCGCCTTGGGGACAGCGATCAAAAACATTCAGTACTTC
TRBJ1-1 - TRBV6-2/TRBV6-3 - CASSGWGEGDTEAFF TGTGCCAGTTCCGGTTGGGGGGAAGGAGATACTGAAGCTTTCTTT
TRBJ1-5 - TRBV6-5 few CASSYGGRNQPQHF TGTGCCAGCAGTTACGGGGGGCGAAATCAGCCCCAGCATTTT
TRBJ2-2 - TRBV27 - CASSFEGPDTGELFF TGTGCCAGCAGTTTCGAGGGCCCCGACACCGGGGAGCTGTTTTTT
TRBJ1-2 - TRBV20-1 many CSAKGQGSYGYTF TGCAGTGCGAAGGGGCAGGGGAGCTATGGCTACACCTTC
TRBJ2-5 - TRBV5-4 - CASSLDSHPRETQYF TGTGCCAGCAGCTTGGACAGCCATCCCCGGGAGACCCAGTACTTC
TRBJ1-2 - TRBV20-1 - CSARDKVTGRRGYTF TGCAGTGCTAGAGATAAAGTAACGGGACGCAGAGGCTACACCTTC
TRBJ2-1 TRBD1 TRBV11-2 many CASSSDRYNEQFF TGTGCCAGCAGCTCGGACAGGTACAATGAGCAGTTCTTC
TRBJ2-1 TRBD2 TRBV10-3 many CAISGGLAVYNEQFF TGTGCCATCAGTGGTGGACTAGCCGTCTACAATGAGCAGTTCTTC
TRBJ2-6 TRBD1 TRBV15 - CATSRNRGNSGANVLTF TGTGCCACCAGCAGGAACAGGGGAAACTCTGGGGCCAACGTCCTGACTTTC
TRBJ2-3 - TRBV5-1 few CASSMVGGPDTQYF TGCGCCAGCAGTATGGTGGGGGGCCCAGATACGCAGTATTTT
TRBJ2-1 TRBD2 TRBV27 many CASSLLTSGRANEQFF TGTGCCAGCAGTTTATTGACTAGCGGGCGCGCCAATGAGCAGTTCTTC
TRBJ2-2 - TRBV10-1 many CASSVSTGELFF TGCGCCAGCAGTGTCAGCACCGGGGAGCTGTTTTTT
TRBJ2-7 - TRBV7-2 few CASSLIPDYEQYF TGTGCCAGCAGCCTAATACCCGACTACGAGCAGTACTTC
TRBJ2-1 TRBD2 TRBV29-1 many CSGSPAGYNEQFF TGCAGCGGTTCCCCAGCGGGGTACAATGAGCAGTTCTTC
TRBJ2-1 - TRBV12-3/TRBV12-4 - CASTLRTAAEQFF TGTGCCAGCACTTTACGCACGGCGGCTGAGCAGTTCTTC
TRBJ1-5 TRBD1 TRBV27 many CASSLGRGDQPQHF TGTGCCAGCAGTTTAGGCAGGGGGGATCAGCCCCAGCATTTT
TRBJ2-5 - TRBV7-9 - CASSLMREETQYF TGTGCCAGCAGCTTAATGAGGGAAGAGACCCAGTACTTC
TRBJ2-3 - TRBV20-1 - CSARYGFRSSTDTQYF TGCAGTGCGCGTTACGGGTTCAGATCCAGCACAGATACGCAGTATTTT
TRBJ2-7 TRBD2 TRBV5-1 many CASSLEPSGYEQYF TGCGCCAGCAGCTTGGAGCCTAGCGGGTACGAGCAGTACTTC
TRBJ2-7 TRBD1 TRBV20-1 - CSAIGSAGQVSHEQYF TGCAGTGCTATCGGATCGGCGGGACAGGTCTCTCACGAGCAGTACTTC
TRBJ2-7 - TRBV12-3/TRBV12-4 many CASSLRGGGYEQYF TGTGCCAGCAGTTTACGGGGTGGGGGATACGAGCAGTACTTC
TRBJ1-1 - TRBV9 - CASSGGGKVTEAFF TGTGCCAGCAGCGGGGGGGGGAAAGTCACTGAAGCTTTCTTT
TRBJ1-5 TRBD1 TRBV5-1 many CASSLGGDSAQHF TGCGCCAGCAGCTTGGGAGGGGACAGTGCCCAGCATTTT
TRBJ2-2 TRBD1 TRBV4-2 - CASSLQQGATTGELFF TGTGCCAGCAGCCTCCAGCAGGGGGCTACCACCGGGGAGCTGTTTTTT
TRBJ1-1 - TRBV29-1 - CSVPGPGNTEAFF TGCAGCGTTCCAGGGCCGGGGAACACTGAAGCTTTCTTT
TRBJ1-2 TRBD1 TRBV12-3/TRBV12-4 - CASSFQTGLVYGYTF TGTGCCAGCAGTTTCCAGACAGGGCTAGTCTATGGCTACACCTTC
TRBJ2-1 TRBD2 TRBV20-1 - CSARETGGSSYNEQFF TGCAGTGCTAGAGAGACGGGGGGGAGCTCCTACAATGAGCAGTTCTTC
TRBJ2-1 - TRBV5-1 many CASSLAISSYNEQFF TGCGCCAGCAGCTTGGCAATAAGCTCCTACAATGAGCAGTTCTTC
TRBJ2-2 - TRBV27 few CASSSPRRGNTGELFF TGTGCCAGCAGTTCCCCCCGGAGGGGGAACACCGGGGAGCTGTTTTTT
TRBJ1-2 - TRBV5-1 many CASSLDGGNYGYTF TGCGCCAGCAGCCTGGACGGTGGCAACTATGGCTACACCTTC
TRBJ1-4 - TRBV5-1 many CASSSGGTGEKLFF TGCGCCAGCAGCTCCGGGGGCACCGGGGAAAAACTGTTTTTT
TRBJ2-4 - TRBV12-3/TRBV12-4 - CASSSPDRKNIQYF TGTGCCAGCAGTTCCCCGGACCGTAAAAACATTCAGTACTTC
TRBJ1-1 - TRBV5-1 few CASSLGDASTEAFF TGCGCCAGCAGCTTGGGCGACGCGAGCACTGAAGCTTTCTTT
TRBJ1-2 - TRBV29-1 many CSAELPGGRGYTF TGCAGCGCCGAATTACCTGGGGGCCGTGGCTACACCTTC
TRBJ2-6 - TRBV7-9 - CASSLIKDSGANVLTF TGTGCCAGCAGCTTGATTAAAGACTCTGGGGCCAACGTCCTGACTTTC
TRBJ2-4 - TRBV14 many CASSQTGLRGRNIQYF TGTGCCAGCAGCCAAACCGGTCTCCGGGGCCGGAACATTCAGTACTTC
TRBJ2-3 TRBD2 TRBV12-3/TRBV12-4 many CASSLAVRGTSGGLNTQYF TGTGCCAGCAGTTTAGCGGTCAGGGGGACTAGCGGGGGGCTTAATACGCAGTATTTT
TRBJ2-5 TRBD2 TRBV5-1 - CASSLAPVAGGGQETQYF TGCGCCAGCAGCTTGGCCCCGGTAGCGGGGGGCGGGCAAGAGACCCAGTACTTC
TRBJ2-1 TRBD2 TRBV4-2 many CASSQDHLAGEQFF TGTGCCAGCAGCCAAGACCATCTAGCGGGGGAGCAGTTCTTC
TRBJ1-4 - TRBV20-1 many CSAREGANEKLFF TGCAGTGCTAGAGAGGGGGCTAATGAAAAACTGTTTTTT
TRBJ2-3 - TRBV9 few CASSVNRNPTDTQYF TGTGCCAGCAGCGTAAACAGGAATCCCACAGATACGCAGTATTTT
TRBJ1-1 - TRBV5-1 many CASSLGHGAMNTEAFF TGCGCCAGCAGCTTGGGGCACGGCGCGATGAACACTGAAGCTTTCTTT
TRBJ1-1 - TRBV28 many CASTQENTEAFF TGTGCCAGCACACAAGAGAACACTGAAGCTTTCTTT
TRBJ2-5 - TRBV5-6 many CASSRLIPGPVETQYF TGTGCCAGCAGCCGACTCATACCCGGACCCGTGGAGACCCAGTACTTC
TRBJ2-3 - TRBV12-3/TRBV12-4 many CASRGGRVVDTQYF TGTGCCAGCAGGGGTGGAAGAGTGGTAGATACGCAGTATTTT
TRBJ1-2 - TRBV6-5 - CASSYSRGVEVNGYTF TGTGCCAGCAGTTACTCGAGGGGGGTAGAAGTGAATGGCTACACCTTC
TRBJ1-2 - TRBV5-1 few CASSPAIGPHGGYTF TGCGCCAGCAGCCCTGCGATCGGGCCTCATGGTGGCTACACCTTC